One T cell receptor (beta chain) is described in this entry. What it binds is not known. The data were obtained in a study of shared clonotypes between healthy human individuals. Clones were read by immunoSEQ multiplex PCR, and TCRdb kept only the in-frame ones, dropping some. The sample includes 2 million to 2.5 million clones, 90% to 97% seen only once; the top ten take roughly 0.13%. Study-level results: Across four donors, naive CD4 shared 5% to 6.5%, naive CD8 3.5% to 4%, memory CD4 roughly 2.2%, memory CD8 0.4% to 0.5%. The authors expected sequencing depth to affect clonotype sharing among donors. Generation probabilities were higher for clonotypes shared across all four sorted-subset donors than for unshared ones.

The trim removed 5 bases at V and 4 bases at J, leaving 18 bases unmatched. This CDR3 region has 18 residues. CDR1 SGHNT and CDR2 YYREEE come from the germline V gene (reference sequence). Sequenced sample: naive CD4+ T cells sorted from blood. As to subset: CD45RA+ positively selected. The genes are TRBV5-4 and TRBJ1-2, with 9 positions matching TRBD1. The sequence derives from a man between 18 and 29 years old in good health. CDR3 sequence: CASREPGQGSLTPYGYTF. The CDR3 DNA reads as TGTGCCAGCAGGGAGCCGGGACAGGGATCCCTCACACCCTATGGCTACACCTTC.